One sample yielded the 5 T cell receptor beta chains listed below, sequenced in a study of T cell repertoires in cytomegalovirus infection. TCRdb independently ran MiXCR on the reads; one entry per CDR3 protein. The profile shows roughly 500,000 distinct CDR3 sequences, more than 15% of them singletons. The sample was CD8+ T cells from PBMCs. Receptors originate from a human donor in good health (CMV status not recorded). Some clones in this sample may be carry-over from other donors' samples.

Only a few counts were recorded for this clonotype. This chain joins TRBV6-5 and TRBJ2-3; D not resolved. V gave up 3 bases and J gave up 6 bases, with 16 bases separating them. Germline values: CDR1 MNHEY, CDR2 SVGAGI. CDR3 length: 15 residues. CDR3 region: CASSYNSLARDTQYF. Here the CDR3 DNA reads TGTGCCAGCAGTTATAATTCTCTGGCCAGGGATACGCAGTATTTT.

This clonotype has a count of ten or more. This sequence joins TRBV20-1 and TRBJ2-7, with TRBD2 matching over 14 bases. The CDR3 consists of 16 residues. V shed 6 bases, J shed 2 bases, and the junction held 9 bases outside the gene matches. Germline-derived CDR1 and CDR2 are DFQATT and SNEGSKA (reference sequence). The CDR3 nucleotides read TGCAGTGCCACCACCGGGACTAGCGGGGGTACCTACGAGCAGTACTTC. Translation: CSATTGTSGGTYEQYF.

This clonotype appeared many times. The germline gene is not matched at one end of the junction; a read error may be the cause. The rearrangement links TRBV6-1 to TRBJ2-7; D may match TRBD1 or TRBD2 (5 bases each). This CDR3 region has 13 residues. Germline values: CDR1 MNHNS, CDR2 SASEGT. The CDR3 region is CAEGTDLSYEQYF. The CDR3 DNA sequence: TGTGCAGAAGGGACCGACTTATCCTATGAGCAGTACTTC.

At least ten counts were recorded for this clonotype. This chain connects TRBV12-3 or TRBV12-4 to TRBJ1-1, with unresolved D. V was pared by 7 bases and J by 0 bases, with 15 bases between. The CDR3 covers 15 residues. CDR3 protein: CASISGLIMNTEAFF. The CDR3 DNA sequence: TGTGCCAGCATCTCCGGCCTAATCATGAACACTGAAGCTTTCTTT.

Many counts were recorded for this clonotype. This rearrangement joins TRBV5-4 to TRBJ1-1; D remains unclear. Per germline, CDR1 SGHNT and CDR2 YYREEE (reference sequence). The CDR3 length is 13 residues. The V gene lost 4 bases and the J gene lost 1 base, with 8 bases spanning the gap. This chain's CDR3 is CASSPNKNTEAFF. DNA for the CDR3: TGTGCCAGCAGCCCGAACAAGAACACTGAAGCTTTCTTT.